The clone carrying this TCR beta chain appeared a single time. Its antigen remains unidentified. This CDR3 has 13 residues. V gave up 2 bases and J gave up 9 bases, with 13 bases separating them. Germline V lookup: CDR1 MGHDK, CDR2 SYGVNS. The data derive from a study of CD8+ T cells in alopecia areata. RNA extraction and reverse transcription yielded cDNA as sequencing template. Sequenced by immunoSEQ multiplex PCR; TCRdb stores in-frame clones only, minus some. The profile shows roughly 180,000 clones, about 51% of them singletons. Treatment in this sample: oral pan-JAK inhibitor, 5-10 mg twice daily. Lesional scalp punch biopsies and peripheral blood came from alopecia areata patients. The study, taken as a whole, reports: Any link of baseline CD8+ expansion to response, resting on one nonresponder, remains uncertain.

The TCR comes from a human donor with alopecia areata. The source was CD8+ T cells sorted from blood, collected around week 54, from a patient treated with tofacitinib. The V call is TRBV25-1, the J call TRBJ1-1; no clear D gene. The CDR3 is CASSEGFNGQAFF. Written as DNA, the CDR3 is TGTGCCAGCAGTGAAGGCTTCAACGGGCAAGCTTTCTTT.